These 18 T cell receptor beta chains came from one sample sequenced in a study of T cell responses to AZD1222 COVID-19 vaccine. Sequencing was performed with immunoSEQ multiplex PCR; in TCRdb, only in-frame clones are kept and a portion is missing. Of 110,000 to 150,000 clones listed, around 88% were seen once; the top ten hold nearly 3.5%. Sample: peripheral blood, taken on day 0 of AZD1222 vaccination. The source of these receptors is an adult in good health.

The rearrangement joins TRBV5-1 to TRBJ1-5; 7 bases align to TRBD1. V dropped 3 bases and J dropped 0; count of bases not matched to a gene: 3. The CDR3 extends over 15 amino acids. Per germline, CDR1 SGHRS and CDR2 YFSETQ. The CDR3, as DNA: TGCGCCAGCAGCTACGGGACAGATAGCAATCAGCCCCAGCATTTT. Translating gives CASSYGTDSNQPQHF.

The V gene is TRBV6-5, the J gene TRBJ1-6; D is possibly TRBD1 (5 bases). The CDR3 covers 16 residues. V lost 2 bases, J lost 2 bases, and 10 bases lay in between. Per the germline V gene, CDR1 is MNHEY and CDR2 is SVGAGI. The CDR3 reads CASSYVGDPYNSPLHF. The CDR3 DNA sequence: TGTGCCAGCAGTTACGTCGGGGACCCCTATAATTCACCCCTCCACTTT.

This chain links TRBV20-1 with TRBJ2-5; D not resolved. Per the germline V gene, CDR1 is DFQATT and CDR2 is SNEGSKA (reference sequence). This CDR3 has 13 residues. Deletions cut 3 bases from V and 5 bases from J, with 13 bases between. The CDR3 reads CSASSSASETQYF. The CDR3 nucleotides read TGCAGTGCTAGTTCGTCGGCGTCGGAGACCCAGTACTTC.

This clone has a handful of counts. The rearrangement links TRBV5-1 to TRBJ2-7; TRBD1 aligns across 9 bases. This CDR3 comprises 15 residues. Germline V lookup: CDR1 SGHRS, CDR2 YFSETQ. After removal of 4 bases from V and 2 bases from J, the junction contained 7 bases not matched to a gene. The CDR3 protein is CASSLSGQGPYEQYF. CDR3 nucleotides: TGCGCCAGCAGCCTATCGGGACAGGGACCCTACGAGCAGTACTTC.

This clone ranks as medium-sized. J is TRBJ1-4 and V is TRBV25-1, with 7 bases fitting TRBD1. The CDR3 covers 16 residues. The V gene end was trimmed by 3 bases and the J gene end by 3 bases; junction bases not matched to a gene: 7. Per germline, CDR1 MGHDK and CDR2 SYGVNS. The CDR3 DNA reads TGTGCCAGCAGTGACAGACAGGGACGGGCTAATGAAAAACTGTTTTTT. Translating it yields CASSDRQGRANEKLFF.

The chain uses TRBV6-1 and TRBJ1-5; D gene ambiguous. CDR3 length equals 14 residues. V was shortened by 3 bases and J by 7 bases, with 13 bases between the two germline ends. Germline-derived CDR1 and CDR2 are MNHNS and SASEGT. CDR3 sequence reads: CASSDGSKSQPQHF. CDR3 DNA sequence: TGTGCCAGCAGTGATGGGAGTAAGAGCCAGCCCCAGCATTTT.

This chain joins TRBV2 and TRBJ2-7; D assignment may be TRBD1 or TRBD2 (5 bases each). V lost 0 bases and J lost 7, with 10 bases in between. This CDR3 has 13 residues. Germline values: CDR1 SNHLY, CDR2 FYNNEI. The CDR3 loop reads CASSEAWGREQYF. The CDR3, as DNA: TGTGCCAGCAGTGAAGCCTGGGGACGAGAGCAGTACTTC.

This chain links TRBV5-6 with TRBJ1-3, with D perhaps matching TRBD1 (5 bases). The V gene's germline CDR1 is SGHDT and CDR2 YYEEEE. Trimming cost V 2 bases and J 4 bases, with 10 bases left between them. This CDR3 is 14 amino acids long. The CDR3 DNA sequence: TGTGCCAGCAGCTTCAGGCAGGGCGGAAACACCATATATTTT. This translates into CASSFRQGGNTIYF.

This clone was picked up a small number of times. The CDR3: CASSYRQGEAFF. The CDR3 nucleotides read TGTGCCAGCAGTTACCGACAGGGTGAAGCTTTCTTT. This chain joins TRBV2 and TRBJ1-1; TRBD1 aligns across 7 bases. In germline, CDR1 is SNHLY, CDR2 FYNNEI. The CDR3 runs 12 residues. With V trimmed by 5 bases and J by 7 bases, 4 bases remained unmatched.

A single count supports this clone. The rearrangement joins TRBV5-1 to TRBJ1-4; weak D call: TRBD1 (5 bases). Per germline, CDR1 SGHRS and CDR2 YFSETQ. This CDR3 contains 14 residues. The V end lost 4 bases, the J end lost 3 bases, and 10 bases lay between the germline ends. The CDR3: CASSPDTSNEKLFF. CDR3 nucleotide sequence: TGCGCCAGCAGCCCGGACACCTCTAATGAAAAACTGTTTTTT.

This sequence joins TRBV27 and TRBJ2-3; D is tentatively TRBD1 or TRBD2 (5 bases each). With 1 base removed from V and 2 bases from J, the gap between germline ends came to 16 bases. The CDR3 has 17 residues. CDR1 is MNHEY and CDR2 is SMNVEV in the germline V gene (reference sequence). Here the CDR3 DNA reads TGTGCCAGCAGTTTATTCAGGACACTAGATTCCACAGATACGCAGTATTTT. Amino acids: CASSLFRTLDSTDTQYF.

The chain carries TRBV7-9 and TRBJ2-1; 9 bases are a match to TRBD2. CDR1 is SEHNR, CDR2 FQNEAQ, per germline (reference sequence). The CDR3 runs to 16 residues. The V and J ends lost 1 base and 7 bases, in that order; junction bases with no gene match: 8. CDR3 residues: CASSLGWREGVNEQFF. CDR3 bases: TGTGCCAGCAGCTTAGGTTGGCGGGAGGGGGTAAATGAGCAGTTCTTC.

The chain recombines TRBV19 with TRBJ1-1, with D possibly TRBD1 on 5 matching bases. The CDR3 covers 13 residues. Between the trimmed V and J ends, which lost 7 bases and 6 bases, there was a span of 15 bases. Germline V gene data show CDR1 as LNHDA and CDR2 as SQIVND (reference sequence). In nucleotides, the CDR3 is TGTGCCAGTACCGTCGAGGGGCAATCTGAAGCTTTCTTT. It codes for CASTVEGQSEAFF.

The genes are TRBV10-3 and TRBJ2-7; D is unresolved. The CDR3 runs to 13 residues. V dropped 10 bases and J dropped 3 bases, with 16 bases sitting between them. Germline loops: CDR1 ENHRY, CDR2 SYGVKD. The CDR3 DNA reads TGTGCCACACGTATTGCGGTTCACTACGAGCAGTACTTC. This codes for CATRIAVHYEQYF.

The genes are TRBV20-1 and TRBJ1-5, with D possibly TRBD1 on 6 matching bases. The CDR3 is 15 amino acids. The V and J ends lost 3 bases and 2 bases respectively, with 14 bases between them. Per the germline V gene, CDR1 is DFQATT and CDR2 is SNEGSKA (reference sequence). This CDR3 is CSASSGAWGNQPQHF. The CDR3 nucleotides read TGCAGTGCTAGTTCGGGGGCTTGGGGCAATCAGCCCCAGCATTTT.

This rearrangement joins TRBV2 to TRBJ1-2, with D possibly being TRBD1 (6 bases). V lost 6 bases and J 2 bases, leaving 13 bases between the germline ends. Per germline, CDR1 SNHLY and CDR2 FYNNEI. The CDR3 consists of 14 residues. The CDR3 nucleotides read TGTGCCAGCAGCGACAGGATCGTCAACTATGGCTACACCTTC. It codes for CASSDRIVNYGYTF. The variable domain in full, completed from reference TRBV2 and TRBJ1-2, reads EPEVTQTPSHQVTQMGQEVILRCVPISNHLYFYWYRQILGQKVEFLVSFYNNEISEKSEIFDDQFSVERPDGSNFTLKIRSTKLEDSAMYFCASSDRIVNYGYTFGSGTRLTVV.

The chain links TRBV6-4 to TRBJ2-7; possible D gene TRBD1, 6 bases. The CDR3 is 11 residues long. Germline V gene data show CDR1 as MRHNA and CDR2 as SNTAGT. Trimming left V 2 bases short and J 12 bases short, with 11 bases between. CDR3 in amino acids: CASSDGGQTYF. The CDR3 region has the DNA TGTGCCAGCAGTGACGGGGGCCAGACGTACTTC.

The chain has TRBV4-1 and TRBJ2-7, with 9 bases that match TRBD2. Germline CDR1 MGHRA, CDR2 YSYEKL. Trimming removed 4 bases from V and 7 bases from J; junction bases left unmatched: 17. This CDR3 has 17 amino acids. CDR3 sequence (DNA): TGCGCCAGCAGCCCGGGGGTAGCGGGAGCTCAGGGGTGGGAGCAGTACTTC. Protein sequence: CASSPGVAGAQGWEQYF.